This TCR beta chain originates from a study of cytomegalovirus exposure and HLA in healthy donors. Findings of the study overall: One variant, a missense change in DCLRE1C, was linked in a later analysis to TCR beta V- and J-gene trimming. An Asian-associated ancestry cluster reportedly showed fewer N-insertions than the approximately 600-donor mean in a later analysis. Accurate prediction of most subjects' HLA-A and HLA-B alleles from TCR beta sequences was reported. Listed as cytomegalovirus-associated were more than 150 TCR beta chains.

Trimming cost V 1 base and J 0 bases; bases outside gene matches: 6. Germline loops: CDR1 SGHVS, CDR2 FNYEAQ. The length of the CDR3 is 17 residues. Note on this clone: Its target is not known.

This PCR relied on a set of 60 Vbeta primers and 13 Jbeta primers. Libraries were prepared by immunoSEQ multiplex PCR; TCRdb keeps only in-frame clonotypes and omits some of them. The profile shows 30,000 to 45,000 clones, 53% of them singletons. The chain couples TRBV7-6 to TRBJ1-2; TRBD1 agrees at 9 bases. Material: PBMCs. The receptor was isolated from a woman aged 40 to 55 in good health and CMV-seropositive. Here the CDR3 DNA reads TGTGCCAGCAGCTTAGGGTTGGGGACAGGGTCTAACTATGGCTACACCTTC. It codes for CASSLGLGTGSNYGYTF.